This entry lists 21 T cell receptor beta chains sequenced from one sample in a study of CD8+ T cells in alopecia areata. The treatment: oral pan-JAK inhibitor, 5-10 mg twice daily. Investigators isolated RNA and reverse transcribed it into cDNA to act as the sequencing template. Assay: immunoSEQ multiplex PCR; the TCRdb copy retains only in-frame clones and omits some. There are around 190,000 clones in the sample; around 60% occur only once, and approximately 1.3% lies in the top ten. The material sequenced was CD4+ T cells sorted from blood, taken between weeks 49 and 50, from a patient treated with tofacitinib. The receptors derive from a human donor with alopecia areata.

This clone was detected a few times. J is TRBJ2-7 and V is TRBV29-1, with D perhaps TRBD2 (6 bases). This CDR3 has 14 residues. Germline values: CDR1 SQVTM, CDR2 ANQGSEA. V was trimmed by 5 bases and J by 2 bases, leaving 16 bases between them. The CDR3 sequence: CSVNGGTPPYEQYF. The CDR3 nucleotides read TGCAGCGTTAATGGGGGGACTCCCCCCTACGAGCAGTACTTC.

The chain employs TRBV29-1 and TRBJ2-5; D uncertain. Germline V gene lookup returns CDR1 SQVTM and CDR2 ANQGSEA. The ends were cut back, 6 bases at V and 6 bases at J, with 11 bases in the middle. The CDR3 length is 11 residues. In DNA form, the CDR3 reads TGCAGCGTCGACTTGACCCAGACCCAGTACTTC. It encodes CSVDLTQTQYF. The full variable domain, rest sourced from reference TRBV29-1 and TRBJ2-5, is SAVISQKPSRDICQRGTSLTIQCQVDSQVTMMFWYRQQPGQSLTLIATANQGSEATYESGFVIDKFPISRPNLTFSTLTVSNMSPEDSSIYLCSVDLTQTQYFGPGTRLLVL.

The chain joins TRBV2 to TRBJ2-2; D might be TRBD2 (6 bases). Germline V gene sequence: CDR1 SNHLY, CDR2 FYNNEI. V lost 4 bases and J lost 5, with 11 bases in between. This CDR3 contains 14 residues. This chain's CDR3 is CASSGAAGTGELFF. In DNA form, the CDR3 reads TGTGCCAGCAGTGGGGCCGCGGGGACCGGGGAGCTGTTTTTT.

This clone came up a few times. The rearrangement links TRBV7-9 to TRBJ2-1, with TRBD1 as a possible D gene (6 bases). Per the germline V gene, CDR1 is SEHNR and CDR2 is FQNEAQ (reference sequence). Between the trimmed V and J ends, which lost 7 bases and 8 bases, there was a span of 18 bases. The CDR3 covers 14 residues. CDR3 bases: TGTGCCAGCAACAGGGCAGATGTTCTGCATGAGCAGTTCTTC. It translates to CASNRADVLHEQFF.

CDR3 loop: CASSPGLQLTVSPLHF. The CDR3 bases are TGCGCCAGCAGCCCGGGACTTCAACTAACTGTATCACCCCTCCACTTT. The gene calls are TRBV5-1 and TRBJ1-6, with D possibly being TRBD1 (5 bases). Germline CDR1 is SGHRS and CDR2 is YFSETQ. This CDR3 is built from 16 residues. V lost 4 bases, J lost 10 bases, and 21 bases lay in between.

CDR3 loop: CAWGATDRGNQPQHF. The CDR3 DNA reads TGTGCCTGGGGGGCTACTGACAGGGGGAATCAGCCCCAGCATTTT. The genes are TRBV30 and TRBJ1-5; 9 bases line up with TRBD1. J gave up 4 bases and V 5 bases, and 9 bases lay outside the gene matches. This CDR3 has 15 amino acids. CDR1 is GTSNPN and CDR2 is SVGIG in the germline V gene (reference sequence). The full variable domain, in which reference TRBV30 and TRBJ1-5 provide the parts outside the CDR3, is SQTIHQWPATLVQPVGSPLSLECTVEGTSNPNLYWYRQAAGRGLQLLFYSVGIGQISSEVPQNLSASRPQDRQFILSSKKLLLSDSGFYLCAWGATDRGNQPQHFGDGTRLSIL.

As to this clone: This same CDR3 is encoded by further DNA sequences in the sample. The rearrangement joins TRBV7-2 to TRBJ1-2; D is unresolved. V was clipped by 1 base and J by 5 bases, with 5 bases between them. The germline V gene encodes CDR1 SGHTA and CDR2 FQGNSA. The CDR3 sequence is 12 residues long. CDR3 protein: CASSLDSYGYTF. In nucleotides, the CDR3 is TGTGCCAGCAGCTTAGACAGTTATGGCTACACCTTC.

This clone was observed a handful of times. The genes are TRBV29-1 and TRBJ1-2; D unclear. The V gene's germline CDR1 is SQVTM and CDR2 ANQGSEA. The CDR3 runs to 12 residues. Trimming took off 6 bases at V and 8 bases at J, with 16 bases between the two ends. The CDR3 DNA reads TGCAGCGTCGGTGACATGGATGGGGGCTACACCTTC. Its translation is CSVGDMDGGYTF.

The V call is TRBV29-1, the J call TRBJ2-3; D is possibly TRBD1 or TRBD2 (5 bases each). V lost 4 bases and J lost 6, with 20 bases in between. The germline gives CDR1 SQVTM, CDR2 ANQGSEA. The CDR3 loop spans 15 amino acids. The CDR3 DNA sequence: TGCAGCGTTGGAAGGAGGCTGTGGGGGTTTGATACGCAGTATTTT. This sequence encodes CSVGRRLWGFDTQYF.

The chain is built from TRBV30 and TRBJ1-1, with a weak D call TRBD1 (6 bases). The ends were cut back, 4 bases at V and 0 bases at J, with 9 bases in the middle. This CDR3 contains 13 residues. The V gene's germline CDR1 is GTSNPN and CDR2 SVGIG (reference sequence). CDR3 bases: TGTGCCTGGAAGACAGGAATGAACACTGAAGCTTTCTTT. Translating it yields CAWKTGMNTEAFF.

This clone appeared a single time. This chain links TRBV30 with TRBJ1-6; unclear D gene. V lost 0 bases and J lost 6, with 15 bases in between. Germline lookup yields CDR1 GTSNPN and CDR2 SVGIG (reference sequence). The CDR3 has 16 amino acids. The CDR3 nucleotides are TGTGCCTGGAGTGTACTCGGAGGGTCTGGTAATTCACCCCTCCACTTT. It yields the protein CAWSVLGGSGNSPLHF.

J is TRBJ2-3 and V is TRBV29-1; D is unresolved. The length of the CDR3 is 15 residues. Germline-derived CDR1 and CDR2 are SQVTM and ANQGSEA. Trimming shortened V by 6 bases and J by 0 bases, and 16 bases separated the two germline ends. The CDR3 region is CSVLLPLPSTDTQYF. The CDR3 coding sequence is TGCAGCGTCCTCCTCCCCCTCCCGAGCACAGATACGCAGTATTTT.

This clone occurred many times. The rearrangement joins TRBV30 to TRBJ1-5; tentative D call: TRBD1 (5 bases). Trimming left V 8 bases short and J 1 base short, with 12 bases between. The V gene's germline CDR1 is GTSNPN and CDR2 SVGIG (reference sequence). The CDR3 is 13 amino acids. CDR3 amino acids: CAVSWGSNQPQHF. CDR3 DNA: TGTGCCGTGAGCTGGGGGAGCAATCAGCCCCAGCATTTT.

The chain recombines TRBV23-1 with TRBJ1-6; D call uncertain. TRBV23-1 belongs to the ORF category, with a function that is uncertain. The CDR3 runs 16 residues. V gave up 9 bases and J gave up 8 bases, with 23 bases separating them. DNA of the CDR3: TGCGCCAGTCTTCTTGCCAGCTCCTATTTTGATTCACCCCTCCACTTT. Translation gives CASLLASSYFDSPLHF.

The rearrangement joins TRBV5-4 to TRBJ2-3, with 9 nucleotides matching TRBD2. The V gene end was trimmed by 0 bases and the J gene end by 7 bases; junction bases not matched to a gene: 9. CDR1 and CDR2 (germline): SGHNT, YYREEE (reference sequence). This CDR3 is 16 amino acids long. The CDR3 region is CASSLGGRGSGNTQYF. CDR3 nucleotides: TGTGCCAGCAGCTTGGGCGGGAGGGGGAGCGGGAATACGCAGTATTTT.

This clone was seen a few times. This chain links TRBV20-1 with TRBJ1-2, with D unclear. V was clipped by 6 bases and J by 4 bases, with 9 bases between them. The CDR3 extends over 11 amino acids. Germline values: CDR1 DFQATT, CDR2 SNEGSKA (reference sequence). CDR3 loop: CSALSGYGYTF. For the CDR3, the DNA is TGCAGTGCCCTATCGGGCTATGGCTACACCTTC.

This clone was counted a single time. This chain joins TRBV5-6 and TRBJ2-3, with 7 bases lining up with TRBD1. The CDR3 contains 15 residues. CDR1 SGHDT and CDR2 YYEEEE come from the germline V gene. Trimming cost V 4 bases and J 3 bases; bases outside gene matches: 8. The CDR3 region has the DNA TGTGCCAGCAGCGATAGACAGGGTTTGACAGATACGCAGTATTTT. Amino acid sequence: CASSDRQGLTDTQYF.

This sequence joins TRBV5-4 and TRBJ2-5, with no clear D. CDR1 SGHNT and CDR2 YYREEE come from the germline V gene (reference sequence). CDR3 length: 13 residues. Trimming shortened V by 2 bases and J by 14 bases, and 19 bases separated the two germline ends. The CDR3 DNA follows: TGTGCCAGCAGCTTTGTTGCGAGAGTTCTCGCATACTTC. Its translation is CASSFVARVLAYF.

This clone was seen many times. The chain uses TRBV27 and TRBJ2-1; D is unclear. The germline gives CDR1 MNHEY, CDR2 SMNVEV (reference sequence). V lost 6 bases and J 1 base, leaving 7 bases between the germline ends. The CDR3 length is 13 residues. As DNA, the CDR3 is TGTGCCAGCAGCAGCCAATCCTACAATGAGCAGTTCTTC. It specifies CASSSQSYNEQFF.

For the CDR3, the DNA is TGCAGCGCAGAGGGACAGGCGAACACCGGGGAGCTGTTTTTT. It translates to CSAEGQANTGELFF. The chain couples TRBV29-1 to TRBJ2-2; 8 nucleotides agree with TRBD1. V shed 7 bases, J shed 0 bases, and the junction held 4 bases outside the gene matches. Per the germline V gene, CDR1 is SQVTM and CDR2 is ANQGSEA. This CDR3 is built from 14 residues.

This clone was detected a few times. The chain combines TRBV2 with TRBJ2-7; D is unclear. In germline, CDR1 is SNHLY, CDR2 FYNNEI. V lost 6 bases to trimming and J lost 2 bases, with 14 bases between them. This CDR3 is 14 amino acids long. CDR3 amino acids: CASRPGPPTYEQYF. In nucleotides, the CDR3 is TGTGCCAGCAGACCCGGCCCTCCCACCTACGAGCAGTACTTC.